The entry below gives a single TCR beta chain sequence along with its context. Antigen unknown. This entry is derived from a study of PD-1 blockade in classical Hodgkin lymphoma. Each patient's relapse followed autologous stem cell transplantation, and brentuximab vedotin exposure varied. Patients reached a best response of complete response, partial response or progressive disease. V shed 4 bases and J 7 bases; nucleotides not matched to a gene: 4. This CDR3 is built from 13 residues. The V gene's germline CDR1 is SGDLS and CDR2 YYNGEE. Clones were read by immunoSEQ multiplex PCR, and TCRdb kept only the in-frame ones, dropping some. The sample includes about 10,000 clones, roughly 79% of them seen just once. Regarding the study as a whole: Individuals initiating nivolumab under 1 year after ASCT were excluded. A significant rise in TCR diversity by C4D1 was seen for CD4+ but not CD8+ cells.

The sequenced sample was peripheral blood mononuclear cells (PBMCs), obtained before the second cycle of nivolumab. The rearrangement uses TRBV9 and TRBJ1-4, with 7 bases aligning to TRBD1. This clonotype was sampled from a human donor with classical Hodgkin lymphoma. The CDR3, as DNA: TGTGCCAGCAGCCCCAGGGACAGTGAAAAACTGTTTTTT. This encodes CASSPRDSEKLFF.